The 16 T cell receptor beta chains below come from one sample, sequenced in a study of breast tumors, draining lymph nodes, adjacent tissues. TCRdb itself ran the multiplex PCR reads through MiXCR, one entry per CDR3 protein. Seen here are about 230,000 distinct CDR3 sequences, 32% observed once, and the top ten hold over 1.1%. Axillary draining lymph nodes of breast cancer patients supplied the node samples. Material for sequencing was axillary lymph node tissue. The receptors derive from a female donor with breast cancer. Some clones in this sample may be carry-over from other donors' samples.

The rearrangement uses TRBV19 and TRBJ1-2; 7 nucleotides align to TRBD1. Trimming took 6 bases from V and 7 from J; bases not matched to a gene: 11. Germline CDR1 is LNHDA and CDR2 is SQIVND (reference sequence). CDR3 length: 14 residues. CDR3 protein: CASSNRGKLAGYTF. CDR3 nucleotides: TGTGCCAGTAGCAACAGGGGCAAACTGGCTGGCTACACCTTC.

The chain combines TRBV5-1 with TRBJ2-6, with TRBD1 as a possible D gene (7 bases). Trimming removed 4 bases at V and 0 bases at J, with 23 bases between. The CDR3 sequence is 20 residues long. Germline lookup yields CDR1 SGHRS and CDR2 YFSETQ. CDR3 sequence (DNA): TGCGCCAGCAGCCTGGGGGGACCGGGACAGCCCCGCTCTGGGGCCAACGTCCTGACTTTC. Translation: CASSLGGPGQPRSGANVLTF.

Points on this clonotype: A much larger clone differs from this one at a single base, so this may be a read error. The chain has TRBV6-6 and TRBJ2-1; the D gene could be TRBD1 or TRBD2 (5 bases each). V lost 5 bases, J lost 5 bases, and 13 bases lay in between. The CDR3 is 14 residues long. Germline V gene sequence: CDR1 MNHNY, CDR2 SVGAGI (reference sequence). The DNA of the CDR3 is TGTGCCAGCAGTCATGGGGGTCCGAACAATGAGCAGTTCTTC. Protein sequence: CASSHGGPNNEQFF.

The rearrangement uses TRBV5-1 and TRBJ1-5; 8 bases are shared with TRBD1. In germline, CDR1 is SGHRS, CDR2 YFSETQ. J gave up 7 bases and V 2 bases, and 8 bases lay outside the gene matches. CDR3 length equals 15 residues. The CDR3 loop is CASSLVQGANQPQHF. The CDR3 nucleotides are TGCGCCAGCAGCTTAGTTCAGGGGGCCAACCAGCCCCAGCATTTT.

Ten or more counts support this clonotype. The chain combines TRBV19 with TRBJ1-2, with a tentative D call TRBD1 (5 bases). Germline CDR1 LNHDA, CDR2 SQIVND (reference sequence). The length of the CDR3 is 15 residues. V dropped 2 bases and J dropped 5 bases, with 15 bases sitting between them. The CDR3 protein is CASSIWDRDPYGYTF. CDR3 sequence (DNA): TGTGCCAGTAGTATATGGGACCGAGACCCTTATGGCTACACCTTC.

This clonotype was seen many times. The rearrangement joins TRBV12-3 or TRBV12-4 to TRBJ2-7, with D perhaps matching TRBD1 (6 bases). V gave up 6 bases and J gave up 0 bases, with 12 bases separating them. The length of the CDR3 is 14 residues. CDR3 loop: CASRKQGSSYEQYF. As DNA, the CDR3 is TGTGCCAGCAGAAAACAGGGCAGCTCCTACGAGCAGTACTTC.

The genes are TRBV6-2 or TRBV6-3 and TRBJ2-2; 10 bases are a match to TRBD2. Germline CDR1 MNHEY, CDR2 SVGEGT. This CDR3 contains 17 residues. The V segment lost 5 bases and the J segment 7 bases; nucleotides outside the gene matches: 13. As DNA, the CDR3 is TGTGCCAGCAGTCGCTCTAGCGGGAGTTTAGTTGGCGGGGAGCTGTTTTTT. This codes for CASSRSSGSLVGGELFF.

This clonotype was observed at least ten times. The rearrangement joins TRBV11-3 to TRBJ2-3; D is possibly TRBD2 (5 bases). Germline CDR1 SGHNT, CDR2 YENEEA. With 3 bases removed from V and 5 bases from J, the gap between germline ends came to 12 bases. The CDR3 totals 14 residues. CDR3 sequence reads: CASSFTSMGDTQYF. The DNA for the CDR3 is TGTGCCAGCAGCTTTACTAGTATGGGAGATACGCAGTATTTT.

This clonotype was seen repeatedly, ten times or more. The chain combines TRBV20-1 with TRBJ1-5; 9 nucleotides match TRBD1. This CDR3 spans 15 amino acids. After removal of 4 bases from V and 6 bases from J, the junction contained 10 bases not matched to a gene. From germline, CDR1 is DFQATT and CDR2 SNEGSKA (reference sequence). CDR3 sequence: CSATKPGQGAQPQHF. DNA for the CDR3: TGCAGTGCTACCAAACCGGGACAGGGCGCTCAGCCCCAGCATTTT.

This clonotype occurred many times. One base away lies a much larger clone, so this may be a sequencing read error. The CDR3 sequence: CASSFSSGTGETQHF. The CDR3, as DNA: TGTGCTAGCAGCTTTTCTAGCGGGACGGGCGAGACCCAGCACTTC. The chain recombines TRBV7-7 with TRBJ2-5, with 9 bases lining up with TRBD2. This CDR3 has 15 residues. Germline lookup yields CDR1 SSHAT and CDR2 FNYEAQ (reference sequence).

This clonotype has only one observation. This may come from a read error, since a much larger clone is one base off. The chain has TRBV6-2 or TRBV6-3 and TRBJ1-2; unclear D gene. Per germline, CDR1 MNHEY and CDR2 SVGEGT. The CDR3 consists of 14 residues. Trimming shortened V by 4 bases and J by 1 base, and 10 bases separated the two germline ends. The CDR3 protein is CASSSVVFNYGYTF. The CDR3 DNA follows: TGTGCCAGCAGTTCCGTCGTTTTTAACTATGGCTACACCTTC.

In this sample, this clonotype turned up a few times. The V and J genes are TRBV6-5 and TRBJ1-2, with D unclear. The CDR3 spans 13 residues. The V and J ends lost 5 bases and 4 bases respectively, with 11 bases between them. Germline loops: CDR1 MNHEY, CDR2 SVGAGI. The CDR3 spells CASSHDVGYGYTF. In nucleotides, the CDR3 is TGTGCCAGCAGTCACGACGTCGGCTATGGCTACACCTTC.

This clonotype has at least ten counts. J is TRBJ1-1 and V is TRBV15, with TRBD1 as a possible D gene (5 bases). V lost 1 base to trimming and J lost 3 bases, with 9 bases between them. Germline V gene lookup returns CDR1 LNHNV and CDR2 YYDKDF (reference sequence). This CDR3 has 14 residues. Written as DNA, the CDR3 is TGTGCCACCAGCAGAGCATCAGGGTACACTGAAGCTTTCTTT. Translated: CATSRASGYTEAFF. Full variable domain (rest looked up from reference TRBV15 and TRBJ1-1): DAMVIQNPRYQVTQFGKPVTLSCSQTLNHNVMYWYQQKSSQAPKLLFHYYDKDFNNEADTPDNFQSRRPNTSFCFLDIRSPGLGDTAMYLCATSRASGYTEAFFGQGTRLTVV.

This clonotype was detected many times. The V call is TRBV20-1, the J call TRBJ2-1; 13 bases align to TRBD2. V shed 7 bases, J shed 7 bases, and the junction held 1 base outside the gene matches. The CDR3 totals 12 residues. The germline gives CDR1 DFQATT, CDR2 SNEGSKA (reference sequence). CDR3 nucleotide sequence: TGCAGTGTACTAGCGGGAGGGAATGAGCAGTTCTTC. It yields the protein CSVLAGGNEQFF.

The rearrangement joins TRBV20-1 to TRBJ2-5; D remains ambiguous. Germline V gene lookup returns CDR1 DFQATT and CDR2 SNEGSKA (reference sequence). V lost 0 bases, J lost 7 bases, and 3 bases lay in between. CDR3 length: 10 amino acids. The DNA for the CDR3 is TGCAGTGCTAGAGATGGGACCCAGTACTTC. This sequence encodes CSARDGTQYF.

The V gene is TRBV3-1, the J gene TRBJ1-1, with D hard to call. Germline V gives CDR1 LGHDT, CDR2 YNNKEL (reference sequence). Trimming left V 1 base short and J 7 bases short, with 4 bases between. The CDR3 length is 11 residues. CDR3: CASSQAYEAFF. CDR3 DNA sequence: TGTGCCAGCAGCCAAGCTTATGAAGCTTTCTTT.